The present T cell receptor (beta chain) was sequenced within a study of cytomegalovirus exposure and HLA in healthy donors. Notes on the study in general: More than 150 TCR beta chains were listed as cytomegalovirus-associated.

The V segment lost 1 base and the J segment 0 bases; nucleotides outside the gene matches: 4. From germline, CDR1 is SGHVS and CDR2 FNYEAQ. The CDR3 has 16 amino acids. This clone was seen only once. The antigen remains undetermined. A multiplex PCR was run with 60 Vbeta primers and 13 Jbeta primers. The table came from immunoSEQ multiplex PCR; TCRdb's copy has only in-frame clones and leaves some out. The data show around 190,000 clones, 75% to 80% seen once. The origin of this receptor is a female donor in good health and CMV-seronegative. V and J are TRBV7-6 and TRBJ1-1, with TRBD1 identical over 8 bases. Input material: PBMCs. For the CDR3, the DNA is TGTGCCAGCAGCTTAGGGACAGGGAAGATGAACACTGAAGCTTTCTTT. Protein product: CASSLGTGKMNTEAFF.